This T cell receptor (beta chain) was sequenced for a study of cytomegalovirus exposure and HLA in healthy donors (dated by TCRdb to the late 2010s). With respect to the entire study: According to a later analysis, one platform produced both the 120 validation repertoires and the roughly 660 repertoires of the first cohort. The aim of the study was to test whether cataloging public T cell receptors could identify signatures of past pathogen exposure. In addition to the first cohort of around 670 subjects, a separate validation cohort of approximately 120 different subjects was used. High-throughput TCR immunosequencing, statistical association of individual TCRs with disease status, and machine learning were combined to predict cytomegalovirus infection status.

Donors formed part of the validation cohort, which comprised about 130 subjects and was distinct from the first cohort of roughly 600 subjects. Library preparation employed the immunoSEQ multiplex PCR assay. Per the source publication's procedure: A statistical classification framework was built for diagnosing cytomegalovirus status from the catalog of TCR beta chain sequences. Held by TCRdb, this immuneACCESS table contains in-frame sequences only and omits some clones. Under half of the omission traces to an unresolved V gene where checked; the cause of the rest is unknown. D and trimming were read from the DNA, whereas the V and J calls and clone size are those reported in that table. Present in this sample are 150,000 to 200,000 clones, 86% of which were seen just once. The ten largest make up 4.5% to 7% of the sample. General study outcomes and caveats: According to the authors, the approach could potentially be generalized to other disease states and immunological phenotypes. A few of the identified cytomegalovirus-associated TCR beta chains were confirmed in vitro to be specific for cytomegalovirus antigens. Across donors, most TCR sequences were observed very rarely, whereas some public TCRs were present in many individuals. A later analysis found that TCRs clustered in the first cohort also tended to co-occur in the roughly 120 validation repertoires, with 94% of cluster scores above 0. In both the original and validation cohorts, the classifier was reported to diagnose cytomegalovirus status with high specificity and sensitivity. A total of fewer than 200 TCR beta chains were listed by the study as associated with cytomegalovirus. The validation cohort had no HLA typing available for a later analysis, so co-occurrence within that cohort was assessed over all 130 or so repertoires.

As to this clone: Its antigen is not yet known. The sample holds no much larger clone one base away, and base qualities are not on file.

Sequences SQVTM (CDR1) and ANQGSEA (CDR2) are obtained from the germline V gene. Counted from cysteine to phenylalanine, this CDR3 has 16 amino acids. Only the CDR3 region is kept as DNA, spanning 48 bases read in frame from base 1. V was cut back by 3 bases and J by 0 bases, leaving a gap of 16 bases between them. This TCR was recovered from a woman aged 25 to 39 in good health and CMV-seronegative. This receptor chain uses TRBV29-1 and TRBJ2-3, with an unclear D gene assignment. Sequenced sample: PBMCs. The CDR3 protein: CSVDRVTLISTDTQYF. The sequenced DNA is TGCAGCGTTGATCGGGTAACCCTTATTAGCACAGATACGCAGTATTTT.